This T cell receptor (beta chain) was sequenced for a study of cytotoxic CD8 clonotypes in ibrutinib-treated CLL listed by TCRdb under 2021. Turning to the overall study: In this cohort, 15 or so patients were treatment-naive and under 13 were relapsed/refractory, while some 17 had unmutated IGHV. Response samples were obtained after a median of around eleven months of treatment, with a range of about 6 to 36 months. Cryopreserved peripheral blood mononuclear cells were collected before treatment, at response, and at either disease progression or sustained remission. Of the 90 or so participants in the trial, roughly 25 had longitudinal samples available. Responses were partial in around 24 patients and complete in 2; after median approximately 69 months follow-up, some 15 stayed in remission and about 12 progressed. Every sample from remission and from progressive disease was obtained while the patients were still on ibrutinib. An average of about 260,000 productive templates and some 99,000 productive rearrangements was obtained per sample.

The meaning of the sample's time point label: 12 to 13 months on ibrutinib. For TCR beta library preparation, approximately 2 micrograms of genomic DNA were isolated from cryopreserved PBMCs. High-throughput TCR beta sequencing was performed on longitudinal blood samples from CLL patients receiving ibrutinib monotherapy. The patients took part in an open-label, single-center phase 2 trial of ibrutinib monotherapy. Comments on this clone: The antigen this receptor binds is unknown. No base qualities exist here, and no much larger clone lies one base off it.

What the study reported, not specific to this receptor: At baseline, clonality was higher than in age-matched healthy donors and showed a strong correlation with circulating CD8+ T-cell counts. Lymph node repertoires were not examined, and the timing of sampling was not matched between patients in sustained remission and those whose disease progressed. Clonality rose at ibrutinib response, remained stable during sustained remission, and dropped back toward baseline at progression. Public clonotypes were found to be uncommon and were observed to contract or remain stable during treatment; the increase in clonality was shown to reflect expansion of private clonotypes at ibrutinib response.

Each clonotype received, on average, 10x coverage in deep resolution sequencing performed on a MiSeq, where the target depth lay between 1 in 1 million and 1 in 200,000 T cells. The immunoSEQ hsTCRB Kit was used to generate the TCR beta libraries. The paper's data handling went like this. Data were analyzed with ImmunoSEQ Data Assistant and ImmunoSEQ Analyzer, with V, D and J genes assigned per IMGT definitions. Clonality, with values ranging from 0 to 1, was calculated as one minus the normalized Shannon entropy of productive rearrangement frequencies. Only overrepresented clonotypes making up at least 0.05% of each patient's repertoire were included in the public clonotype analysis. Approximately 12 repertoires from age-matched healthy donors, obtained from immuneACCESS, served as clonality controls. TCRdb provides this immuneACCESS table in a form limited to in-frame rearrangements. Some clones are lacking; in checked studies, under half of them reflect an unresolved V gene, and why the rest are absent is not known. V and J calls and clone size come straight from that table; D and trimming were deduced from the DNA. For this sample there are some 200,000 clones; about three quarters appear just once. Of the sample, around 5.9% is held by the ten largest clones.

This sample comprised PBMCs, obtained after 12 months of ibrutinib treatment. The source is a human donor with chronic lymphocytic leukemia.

The CDR3 region reads CASTSPGVHEQYF. The DNA sequence reads TGTGCCAGCACCTCCCCGGGTGTACACGAGCAGTACTTC. Here the chain combines TRBV5-5 and TRBJ2-7; no D gene can be assigned with confidence. Inclusive of the bounding cysteine and phenylalanine, the CDR3 is 13 residues long. Of all the DNA, just the CDR3 is kept, 39 bases in frame from base 1. Relative to germline, V is 6 bases shorter and J is 5 bases shorter, with 15 bases between their ends. From the germline V gene (reference sequence), CDR1 is SGHKS and CDR2 is YYEKEE.